The rows below give T cell receptor beta chains drawn from one sample of a study of T cell responses to AZD1222 COVID-19 vaccine. TCRdb keeps only in-frame clones here, not all; method: immunoSEQ multiplex PCR. The repertoire holds approximately 180,000 clones, roughly 92% seen once, with 3.6% in the top ten. The starting material was peripheral blood, obtained 28 days after the second dose of the MenACWY control vaccine. The receptors come from an adult who received the MenACWY meningococcal vaccine as a control. Both conserved end residues are part of each CDR3. The D gene is left open where the match is weak. Expanded clones are given a class, and other clones once, few, many or no size at all.

TRBV19	.	15	.	TRBJ2-1	TGTGCCAGTAGTATACACGGACAGCCGGAAAATGAGCAGTTCTTC	CASSIHGQPENEQFF
TRBV18	.	14	.	TRBJ1-1	TGTGCCAGTCTTCGGGGGCGAGGTACCACTGAAGCTTTCTTT	CASLRGRGTTEAFF
TRBV27	.	15	.	TRBJ2-1	TGTGCCAGCAGTGTAGGGGGGAGGGCCCACAATGAGCAGTTCTTC	CASSVGGRAHNEQFF
TRBV9	TRBD2	16	.	TRBJ2-5	TGTGCCAGCAGCGTAGCGGCTAGCGGGAGTCAAGAGACCCAGTACTTC	CASSVAASGSQETQYF
TRBV27	.	15	.	TRBJ2-1	TGTGCCAGCAGTACCCTCCAGACGAGGTACAATGAGCAGTTCTTC	CASSTLQTRYNEQFF
TRBV24-1	.	12	.	TRBJ1-2	TGTGCCACCAGTGATTGGGACTATGGCTACACCTTC	CATSDWDYGYTF
TRBV5-1	TRBD1	15	once	TRBJ1-1	TGCGCCAGCAGCTCCCCACAGGGGATGAACACTGAAGCTTTCTTT	CASSSPQGMNTEAFF
TRBV7-2	.	13	.	TRBJ2-1	TGTGCCAGCATCAAGAACCGGGGGAATGAGCAGTTCTTC	CASIKNRGNEQFF
TRBV3-1/TRBV3-2	.	12	few	TRBJ2-5	TGTGCCAGCAGCCAAGCGGCAGAGACCCAGTACTTC	CASSQAAETQYF
TRBV29-1	.	11	.	TRBJ1-2	TGCAGCGTCCGCCAATCTTCTGGCTACACCTTC	CSVRQSSGYTF
TRBV6-1	.	14	.	TRBJ1-1	TGTGCCAGCAGTGATTGGCAGGGGAACACTGAAGCTTTCTTT	CASSDWQGNTEAFF
TRBV19	.	16	few	TRBJ1-5	TGTGCCAGTAGTATACGGGAAGGGATGGAAAATCAGCCCCAGCATTTT	CASSIREGMENQPQHF
TRBV4-2	.	17	.	TRBJ1-1	TGTGCCAGCAGCCCCAGTGCAGCCGCAGGGGTGAACACTGAAGCTTTCTTT	CASSPSAAAGVNTEAFF
TRBV12-3/TRBV12-4	.	12	once	TRBJ1-3	TGTGCCAGCAGATACAGTGGAAACACCATATATTTT	CASRYSGNTIYF
TRBV30	.	14	.	TRBJ2-7	TGTGCCTGGAGTGCCCTTAGCGGCTCCTACGAGCAGTACTTC	CAWSALSGSYEQYF
TRBV5-1	.	12	.	TRBJ1-2	TGCGCCAGCAGCTTGGAAGGGGCTGGCTACACCTTC	CASSLEGAGYTF
TRBV7-8	.	18	.	TRBJ1-5	TGTGCCAGCAGCTTAAGGCGTTCAGACGATTATAGCAATCAGCCCCAGCATTTT	CASSLRRSDDYSNQPQHF
TRBV11-2	.	13	.	TRBJ1-2	TGTGCCAGCAGTTACGGGACCGAGGGTGGCTACACCTTC	CASSYGTEGGYTF
TRBV12-3/TRBV12-4	.	13	.	TRBJ1-2	TGTGCCAGCAGCAGCGGGGGGCAAGATGGCTACACCTTC	CASSSGGQDGYTF
TRBV30	.	15	.	TRBJ2-4	TGTGCCTGGAGTGCCCTCGGACAGGCCAAAAACATTCAGTACTTC	CAWSALGQAKNIQYF
TRBV7-3	.	15	once	TRBJ2-1	TGTGCCAGCAGCCGGGACTTTAGCTCCTACAATGAGCAGTTCTTC	CASSRDFSSYNEQFF
TRBV23-1	.	12	.	TRBJ1-1	TGCGCCAGCAGTCAACGGACGGCTGAAGCTTTCTTT	CASSQRTAEAFF
TRBV24-1	.	14	.	TRBJ2-3	TGCGCCACCAGTGATTTCAAGAGCACAGATACGCAGTATTTT	CATSDFKSTDTQYF
TRBV29-1	.	13	.	TRBJ1-1	TGCAGCGACAACAGGGTGGCGAACACTGAAGCTTTCTTT	CSDNRVANTEAFF
TRBV4-3	TRBD1	15	.	TRBJ1-2	TGCGCCAGCAGCCTTACGTCCCGGGACAGCTATGGCTACACCTTC	CASSLTSRDSYGYTF
TRBV6-5	.	14	.	TRBJ2-7	TGTGCCAGCGGAGTTGGCGGAGAGGCGTCTGAGCAGTACTTC	CASGVGGEASEQYF
TRBV24-1	TRBD1	16	.	TRBJ2-2	TGTGCCACCAGTGTCGACAGGGGATTGAACACCGGGGAGCTGTTTTTT	CATSVDRGLNTGELFF
TRBV27	.	14	.	TRBJ2-6	TGTGCCAGCAGTGGACATGGGGGGGCCAACGTCCTGACTTTC	CASSGHGGANVLTF
TRBV11-2	TRBD2	15	.	TRBJ2-1	TGTGCCAGCAGCTTAGCTAGCGGGAGGGAGAATGAGCAGTTCTTC	CASSLASGRENEQFF
TRBV20-1	TRBD2	17	.	TRBJ2-7	TGCAGTGCTAGTCCCCTATGGGCGGGAGATCTCTCCTACGAGCAGTACTTC	CSASPLWAGDLSYEQYF
TRBV19	.	14	.	TRBJ1-1	TGTGCCAGTAGTATAGGGGCAGCGAACACTGAAGCTTTCTTT	CASSIGAANTEAFF
TRBV5-1	TRBD1	16	.	TRBJ2-7	TGCGCCAGCAGCTTGCGTAATACAGGGGATTCCGCCGAGCAGTACTTC	CASSLRNTGDSAEQYF
TRBV6-6	.	12	.	TRBJ1-1	TGTGCCAGCAGTTACGTTGGCACTGAAGCTTTCTTT	CASSYVGTEAFF
TRBV15	.	12	.	TRBJ1-5	TGTGCCACCAGCAGCAGCAATCAGCCCCAGCATTTT	CATSSSNQPQHF
TRBV3-1/TRBV3-2	.	13	.	TRBJ1-2	TGTGCCAGCAGCCCCGCGGGGAACTATGGCTACACCTTC	CASSPAGNYGYTF
TRBV9	.	16	once	TRBJ1-2	TGTGCCAGCAGCGCAAGTCCCACGGGAGCTAACTATGGCTACACCTTC	CASSASPTGANYGYTF
TRBV7-3	TRBD1	14	.	TRBJ2-7	TGTGCCAGCAGCTCAGGGACAGGGGGAGGCGAGCAGTACTTC	CASSSGTGGGEQYF
TRBV18	TRBD1	21	.	TRBJ1-4	TGTGCCAGCTCACCCCATCGGGACAGGGGGTACCTTTGGGAGACTAATGAAAAACTGTTTTTT	CASSPHRDRGYLWETNEKLFF
TRBV2	.	13	.	TRBJ2-1	TGTGCCAGCAGGGACGGTACCTACAATGAGCAGTTCTTC	CASRDGTYNEQFF
TRBV15	.	14	.	TRBJ2-1	TGTGCCACCGGACGGACGAGCTCCTACAATGAGCAGTTCTTC	CATGRTSSYNEQFF
TRBV7-8	.	15	.	TRBJ1-5	TGTGCCAGCAGCTTAGGAGGACTAGTGTATCAGCCCCAGCATTTT	CASSLGGLVYQPQHF
TRBV5-1	.	16	.	TRBJ1-2	TGCGCCAGCAGCTTGGAGGGTCGGGGAAGCGGCTATGGCTACACCTTC	CASSLEGRGSGYGYTF
TRBV3-1/TRBV3-2	TRBD2	23	.	TRBJ2-3	TGTGCCAGCAGCCAAGAGGTAAGCTGCAAAGCTCCGGGACTAGCGGGAGGGGTGGATACGCAGTATTTT	CASSQEVSCKAPGLAGGVDTQYF
TRBV2	TRBD1	13	.	TRBJ1-2	TGTGCCAGCAGTGGACAGGGAGAATCTGGCTACACCTTC	CASSGQGESGYTF
TRBV5-1	.	15	.	TRBJ2-6	TGCGCCAGCAGCTTGAGGAACTCTGGGGCCAACGTCCTGACTTTC	CASSLRNSGANVLTF
TRBV11-2	TRBD1	16	.	TRBJ2-2	TGTGCCAGCAGCTTCCGGACAGGGAAAGGGGCCGGGGAGCTGTTTTTT	CASSFRTGKGAGELFF
TRBV30	TRBD2	14	.	TRBJ2-1	TGTGCCTGGAACGGCGGGAGATCCTACAATGAGCAGTTCTTC	CAWNGGRSYNEQFF
TRBV28	TRBD1	14	.	TRBJ1-1	TGTGCCAGTCACAGGGGTGGTACGAACACTGAAGCTTTCTTT	CASHRGGTNTEAFF
TRBV5-1	TRBD2	17	.	TRBJ2-1	TGCGCCAGCAGCCCGCTTGGGCGACTAGCGGGAGATAATGAGCAGTTCTTC	CASSPLGRLAGDNEQFF
TRBV3-1/TRBV3-2	TRBD1	15	few	TRBJ1-1	TGTGCCAGCAGCTTTCCCTCAGGGGGGAACACTGAAGCTTTCTTT	CASSFPSGGNTEAFF
TRBV28	.	15	.	TRBJ2-1	TGTGCCAGCAGTTTAGCCGGGAGTTCATACAATGAGCAGTTCTTC	CASSLAGSSYNEQFF
TRBV30	.	15	few	TRBJ1-2	TGTGCCTGGAGTGAGATGGGGCAGGGTGGGTATGGCTACACCTTC	CAWSEMGQGGYGYTF
TRBV30	TRBD1	14	.	TRBJ1-3	TGTGCCTGGCACCGGGACAGGGGAGTAGACACCATATATTTT	CAWHRDRGVDTIYF